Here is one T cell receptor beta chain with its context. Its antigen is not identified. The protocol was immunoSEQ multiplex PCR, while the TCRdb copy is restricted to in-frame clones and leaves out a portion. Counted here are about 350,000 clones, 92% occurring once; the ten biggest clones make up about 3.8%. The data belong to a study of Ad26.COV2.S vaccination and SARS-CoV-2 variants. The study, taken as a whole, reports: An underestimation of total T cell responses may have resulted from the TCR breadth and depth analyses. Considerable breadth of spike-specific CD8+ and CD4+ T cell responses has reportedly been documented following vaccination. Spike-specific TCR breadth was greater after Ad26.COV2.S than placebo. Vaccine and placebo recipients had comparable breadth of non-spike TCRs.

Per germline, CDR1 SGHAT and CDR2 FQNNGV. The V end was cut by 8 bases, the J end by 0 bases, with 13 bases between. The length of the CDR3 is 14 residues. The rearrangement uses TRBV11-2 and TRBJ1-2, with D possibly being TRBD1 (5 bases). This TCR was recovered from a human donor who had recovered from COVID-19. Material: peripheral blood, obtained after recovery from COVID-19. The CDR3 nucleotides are TGTGCCAGCCAGGGAGTGTACGCTAACTATGGCTACACCTTC. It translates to CASQGVYANYGYTF.